This entry lists 24 T cell receptor beta chains sequenced from one sample in a study of blood T cells in healthy people across ages. Sample-barcoded 5' priming and a J-beta primer mix drove a second PCR of about 6 to 12 cycles. TCRdb processed the 5' RACE reads anew with MiXCR; each CDR3 protein has one entry. The sample has about 510,000 distinct CDR3 sequences; approximately 26% are singletons. These sequences were also reported in another study, on T cells of mothers and their children.

Sequenced sample: blood. These receptor sequences come from a boy aged 2 to 10 in good health.

This clonotype was picked up many times. This chain connects TRBV12-3 or TRBV12-4 to TRBJ2-3, with a possible D match to TRBD2 (6 bases). The V end lost 5 bases, the J end lost 2 bases, and 17 bases lay between the germline ends. The CDR3 runs to 16 residues. CDR3 in DNA: TGTGCCAGCAGTCCGTACAAGGCGGGATCCACAGATACGCAGTATTTT. Residues: CASSPYKAGSTDTQYF.

The sample holds a few counts of this clonotype. V and J are TRBV7-3 and TRBJ2-2; no definite D call. The CDR3 sequence is 14 residues long. V was cut by 3 bases and J by 6 bases, with 11 bases left in between. The V gene's germline CDR1 is SGHTA and CDR2 FQGTGA. This CDR3 reads CASSFLVGAGELFF. The CDR3 DNA reads TGTGCCAGCAGCTTCCTTGTTGGAGCCGGGGAGCTGTTTTTT.

This clonotype appeared a few times. V and J are TRBV19 and TRBJ2-5; D is ambiguous. V lost 4 bases to trimming and J lost 5 bases, with 11 bases between them. The CDR3 runs to 13 residues. In germline, CDR1 is LNHDA, CDR2 SQIVND (reference sequence). The CDR3 is CASSRDHGETQYF. The CDR3 DNA reads as TGTGCCAGTAGTAGGGATCACGGGGAGACCCAGTACTTC.

The chain employs TRBV12-3 or TRBV12-4 and TRBJ1-5; D possibly corresponds to TRBD1 (6 bases). V was clipped by 4 bases and J by 5 bases, with 12 bases between them. The CDR3 is made up of 14 amino acids. The CDR3 DNA follows: TGTGCCAGCAGTTCAGGGGTAGCCCATCAGCCCCAGCATTTT. The encoded protein is CASSSGVAHQPQHF.

The V call is TRBV5-6, the J call TRBJ2-5; D gene uncertain. Trimming stripped 3 bases from V and 2 bases from J, with 5 bases between. The length of the CDR3 is 12 residues. CDR1 is SGHDT and CDR2 is YYEEEE in the germline V gene. CDR3 nucleotide sequence: TGTGCCAGCAGCTCGTGGCAAGAGACCCAGTACTTC. Protein product: CASSSWQETQYF.

For this clonotype: The junction does not match germline at one end; this may be a read error. This chain connects TRBV20-1 to TRBJ2-3; either TRBD1 or TRBD2 may supply D (5 bases each). Germline V lookup: CDR1 DFQATT, CDR2 SNEGSKA (reference sequence). The CDR3 is made up of 18 amino acids. The CDR3 DNA reads as TGCAGTGCGAGAGGGCGCATTGGGGGAGCCGGACTCGCGGGTACGCAGTATTTT. Its protein product is CSARGRIGGAGLAGTQYF.

This chain connects TRBV14 to TRBJ2-3; tentatively, D is TRBD2 (6 bases). Germline CDR1 and CDR2: SGHDN and FVKESK. V shed 4 bases and J shed 1 base, with 12 bases lying between them. The CDR3 is 15 amino acids. The DNA of the CDR3 is TGTGCCAGCAGCCGTCGGCCTAGCGGCACAGATACGCAGTATTTT. The encoded protein is CASSRRPSGTDTQYF.

This clonotype has only a few counts. This chain joins TRBV2 and TRBJ1-1, with D possibly matching TRBD1 (5 bases). CDR1 is SNHLY and CDR2 is FYNNEI in the germline V gene. There are 13 residues in the CDR3. The V gene lost 8 bases and the J gene lost 2 bases, with 12 bases spanning the gap. The CDR3 sequence is CASFRTFNTEAFF. CDR3 in DNA: TGTGCCAGCTTTAGGACATTTAACACTGAAGCTTTCTTT.

The table lists this clonotype with a few counts. The chain has TRBV27 and TRBJ1-2, with 8 bases that match TRBD1. V gave up 2 bases and J gave up 5 bases; unmatched junction bases: 10. In germline, CDR1 is MNHEY, CDR2 SMNVEV (reference sequence). The CDR3 spans 16 residues. CDR3 in DNA: TGTGCCAGCAGTTTACCGGACAGGGAGGAATTATATGGCTACACCTTC. Its translation: CASSLPDREELYGYTF.

The chain combines TRBV19 with TRBJ2-5; TRBD1 aligns across 8 bases. The germline CDR1 and CDR2 sequences are LNHDA and SQIVND (reference sequence). CDR3 length: 15 residues. V was pared by 3 bases and J by 5 bases, with 8 bases of the junction left unmatched. The CDR3 DNA sequence: TGTGCCAGTAGTATCTCTCCAGGGGGCTTGGAGACCCAGTACTTC. This sequence encodes CASSISPGGLETQYF.

The rearrangement links TRBV6-6 to TRBJ2-1; D is undetermined. Germline CDR1 MNHNY, CDR2 SVGAGI (reference sequence). This CDR3 is built from 12 residues. Trimming took off 4 bases at V and 2 bases at J, with 3 bases between the two ends. In DNA, the CDR3 is TGTGCCAGCAGTTCGGCCTACAATGAGCAGTTCTTC. Amino acids: CASSSAYNEQFF.

The chain uses TRBV7-2 and TRBJ2-7, with 8 positions matching TRBD2. Germline assignment: CDR1 SGHTA and CDR2 FQGNSA. J lost 3 bases, V lost 3 bases, and 7 bases had no gene match. This CDR3 region has 15 residues. As DNA, the CDR3 is TGTGCCAGCAGCTTGCAGGGCGGGGGGAACTACGAGCAGTACTTC. Translation: CASSLQGGGNYEQYF. The whole variable domain, filled in from reference TRBV7-2 and TRBJ2-7, reads GAGVSQSPSNKVTEKGKDVELRCDPISGHTALYWYRQSLGQGLEFLIYFQGNSAPDKSGLPSDRFSAERTGGSVSTLTIQRTQQEDSAVYLCASSLQGGGNYEQYFGPGTRLTVT.

This sequence joins TRBV5-1 and TRBJ2-7; 10 bases map to TRBD1. This CDR3 has 16 residues. The germline CDR1 and CDR2 sequences are SGHRS and YFSETQ. Trimming at V came to 5 bases and at J to 4 bases, leaving 12 bases not matched to a gene. CDR3 bases: TGCGCCAGCAGTTTAAGCCCGGACAGGGGGGAGTACGAGCAGTACTTC. It is translated as CASSLSPDRGEYEQYF.

A few counts support this clonotype. This sequence joins TRBV5-1 and TRBJ2-5; 9 nucleotides line up with TRBD2. The last part of the DNA fits TRBJ2-1 better; the J call may be wrong. Germline V gene sequence: CDR1 SGHRS, CDR2 YFSETQ. The CDR3 contains 15 residues. CDR3 DNA sequence: TGCGCCAGCAGCTTGTTGCGGGGGGGCATCAATGAGCAGTTCTTC. Translation gives CASSLLRGGINEQFF.

The gene calls are TRBV7-2 and TRBJ2-2; TRBD2 agrees at 10 bases. V lost 2 bases to trimming and J lost 4 bases; unmatched junction nucleotides: 1. Germline V lookup: CDR1 SGHTA, CDR2 FQGNSA. CDR3 length: 15 residues. CDR3 loop: CASSLTSGITGELFF. Here the CDR3 DNA reads TGTGCCAGCAGCTTAACTAGCGGGATCACCGGGGAGCTGTTTTTT. Drawing the rest from reference TRBV7-2 and TRBJ2-2, the complete variable domain is GAGVSQSPSNKVTEKGKDVELRCDPISGHTALYWYRQSLGQGLEFLIYFQGNSAPDKSGLPSDRFSAERTGGSVSTLTIQRTQQEDSAVYLCASSLTSGITGELFFGEGSRLTVL.

The V gene is TRBV7-9, the J gene TRBJ2-7, with 8 bases identical to TRBD2. Germline CDR1 reads SEHNR; CDR2 reads FQNEAQ (reference sequence). CDR3 length: 14 residues. The ends lost 5 bases at V and 6 bases at J; junction bases unmatched: 9. The chain's CDR3 is CASSLGTSALEQYF. CDR3 DNA sequence: TGTGCCAGCAGCCTCGGGACTAGTGCTCTCGAGCAGTACTTC.

This clonotype was observed once. One junction end disagrees with the germline gene, perhaps due to a read error. This chain uses TRBV28 with TRBJ2-7; 11 bases line up with TRBD2. Looked up from germline, CDR1 is MDHEN and CDR2 is SYDVKM. This CDR3 comprises 15 residues. Written as DNA, the CDR3 is TGTGCCAGCAGTTACCCTAGCGGGAGGAAGTACGAGCCGTACTTC. Protein product: CASSYPSGRKYEPYF.

The chain combines TRBV15 with TRBJ2-3; D remains unclear. CDR1 is LNHNV, CDR2 YYDKDF, per germline (reference sequence). Trimming took off 0 bases at V and 3 bases at J, with 10 bases between the two ends. CDR3 length equals 15 residues. This CDR3 reads CATSRDPAATDTQYF. The CDR3 DNA follows: TGTGCCACCAGCAGAGATCCGGCCGCTACAGATACGCAGTATTTT.

This clonotype was counted only a few times. This chain connects TRBV2 to TRBJ1-2, with D perhaps matching TRBD1 (5 bases). The CDR3 spans 13 residues. V lost 6 bases and J 4 bases, leaving 12 bases between the germline ends. CDR1 SNHLY and CDR2 FYNNEI come from the germline V gene. The CDR3 protein is CASSPRESYGYTF. As DNA, the CDR3 is TGTGCCAGCAGCCCCAGGGAGTCCTATGGCTACACCTTC.

The rearrangement uses TRBV12-3 or TRBV12-4 and TRBJ2-2; 8 nucleotides match TRBD2. The V and J ends lost 5 bases and 7 bases, in that order; junction bases with no gene match: 6. The CDR3 spans 14 residues. The CDR3 sequence: CASSPTSESGELFF. CDR3 DNA sequence: TGTGCCAGCAGTCCGACTAGCGAGAGCGGGGAGCTGTTTTTT.

The chain is built from TRBV10-2 and TRBJ2-3; 9 nucleotides match TRBD2. CDR1 and CDR2 from the germline V gene are WSHSY and SAAADI. CDR3 size: 14 residues. The V segment lost 6 bases and the J segment 7 bases; nucleotides outside the gene matches: 8. CDR3 DNA: TGCGCCAGCAGGGCGGGAGGGCCGCAAAATACGCAGTATTTT. This translates into CASRAGGPQNTQYF.

The chain is built from TRBV27 and TRBJ2-7; TRBD1 matches at 11 bases. Germline V gives CDR1 MNHEY, CDR2 SMNVEV (reference sequence). The CDR3 extends over 15 amino acids. Germline trimming cut 5 bases from V and 4 bases from J; bases unmatched to any gene: 7. The CDR3 is CASSNTGTGGYEQYF. In DNA form, the CDR3 reads TGTGCCAGCAGTAACACCGGGACAGGGGGTTACGAGCAGTACTTC.

The chain is built from TRBV6-5 and TRBJ1-2; 10 bases line up with TRBD1. The CDR3 sequence is 16 residues long. Germline trimming cut 8 bases from V and 7 bases from J; bases unmatched to any gene: 16. The V gene's germline CDR1 is MNHEY and CDR2 SVGAGI. As DNA, the CDR3 is TGTGCCAGCGGTAGTAGTCCGGGACAGGGGATTGGTGGCTACACCTTC. Its protein product is CASGSSPGQGIGGYTF.

Only a few counts were recorded for this clonotype. The J gene is TRBJ2-3, the V gene TRBV5-1; unclear D gene. There are 14 residues in the CDR3. The V gene's germline CDR1 is SGHRS and CDR2 YFSETQ. V was trimmed by 0 bases and J by 4 bases, leaving 9 bases between them. CDR3 in DNA: TGCGCCAGCAGCTTGGCCTCGGAGCCAGATACGCAGTATTTT. It encodes CASSLASEPDTQYF. Full variable domain (remainder filled in from reference TRBV5-1 and TRBJ2-3): KAGVTQTPRYLIKTRGQQVTLSCSPISGHRSVSWYQQTPGQGLQFLFEYFSETQRNKGNFPGRFSGRQFSNSRSEMNVSTLELGDSALYLCASSLASEPDTQYFGPGTRLTVL.